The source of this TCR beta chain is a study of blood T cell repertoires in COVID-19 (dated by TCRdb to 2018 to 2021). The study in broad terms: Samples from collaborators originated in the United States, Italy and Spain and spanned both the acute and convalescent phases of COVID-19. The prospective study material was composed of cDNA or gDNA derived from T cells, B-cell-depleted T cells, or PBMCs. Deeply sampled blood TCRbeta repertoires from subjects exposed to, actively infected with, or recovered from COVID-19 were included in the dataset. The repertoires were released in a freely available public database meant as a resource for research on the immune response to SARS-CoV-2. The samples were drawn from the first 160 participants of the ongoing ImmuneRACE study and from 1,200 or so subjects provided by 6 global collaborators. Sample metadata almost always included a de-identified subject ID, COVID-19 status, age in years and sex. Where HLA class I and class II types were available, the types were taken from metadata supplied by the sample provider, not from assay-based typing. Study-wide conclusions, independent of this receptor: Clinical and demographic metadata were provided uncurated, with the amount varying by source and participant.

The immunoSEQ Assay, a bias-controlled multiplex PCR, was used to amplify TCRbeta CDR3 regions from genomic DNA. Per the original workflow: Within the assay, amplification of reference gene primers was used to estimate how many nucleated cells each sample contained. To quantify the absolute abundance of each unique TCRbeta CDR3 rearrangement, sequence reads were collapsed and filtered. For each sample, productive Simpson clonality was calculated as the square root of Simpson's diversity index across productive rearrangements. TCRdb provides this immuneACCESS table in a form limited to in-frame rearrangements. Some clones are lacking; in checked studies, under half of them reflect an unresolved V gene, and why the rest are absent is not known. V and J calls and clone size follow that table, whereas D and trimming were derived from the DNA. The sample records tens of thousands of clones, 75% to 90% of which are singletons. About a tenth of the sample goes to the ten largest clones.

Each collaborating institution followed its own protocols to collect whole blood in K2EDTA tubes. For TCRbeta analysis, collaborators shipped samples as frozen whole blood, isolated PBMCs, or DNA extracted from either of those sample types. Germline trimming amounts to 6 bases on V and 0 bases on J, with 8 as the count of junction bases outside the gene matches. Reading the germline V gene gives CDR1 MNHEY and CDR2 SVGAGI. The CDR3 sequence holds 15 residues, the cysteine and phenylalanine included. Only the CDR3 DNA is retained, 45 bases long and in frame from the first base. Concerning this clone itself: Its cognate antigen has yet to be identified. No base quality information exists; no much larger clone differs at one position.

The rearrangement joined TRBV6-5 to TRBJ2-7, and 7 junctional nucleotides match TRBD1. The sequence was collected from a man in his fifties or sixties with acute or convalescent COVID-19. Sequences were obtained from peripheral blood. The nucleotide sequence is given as TGTGCCAGCAGAATGGACAGGCAAAGCTCCTACGAGCAGTACTTC. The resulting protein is CASRMDRQSSYEQYF.